Following are 23 T cell receptor beta chains from one sample sequenced in a study of cytomegalovirus exposure and HLA in healthy donors. PCR amplification relied on 60 Vbeta primers (plus 13 Jbeta primers). Here immunoSEQ multiplex PCR was the method, and the copy in TCRdb shows in-frame clones only, minus some. The sample has around 190,000 clones; around 80% are singletons. Sequencing input: PBMCs. The receptors derive from a woman in her thirties or forties in good health and CMV-seronegative.

The rearrangement joins TRBV2 to TRBJ1-1, with D possibly TRBD1 on 6 matching bases. The CDR3 has 14 amino acids. V lost 4 bases to trimming and J lost 4 bases, with 13 bases between them. Germline CDR1 is SNHLY and CDR2 is FYNNEI. Here the CDR3 reads CASSGQGSVTEAFF. The CDR3 nucleotides are TGTGCCAGCAGTGGTCAGGGGTCGGTCACTGAAGCTTTCTTT.

The genes are TRBV7-6 and TRBJ2-3, with a weak D call TRBD1 (5 bases). Per the germline V gene, CDR1 is SGHVS and CDR2 is FNYEAQ. The CDR3 is 18 amino acids. V was cut by 1 base and J by 0 bases, with 17 bases left in between. CDR3 nucleotides: TGTGCCAGCAGCTTAGGCCCCCCCGTGGGGCCTAGCACAGATACGCAGTATTTT. Translating gives CASSLGPPVGPSTDTQYF. The whole variable domain, remainder taken from reference TRBV7-6 and TRBJ2-3, is GAGVSQSPRYKVTKRGQDVALRCDPISGHVSLYWYRQALGQGPEFLTYFNYEAQQDKSGLPNDRFSAERPEGSISTLTIQRTEQRDSAMYRCASSLGPPVGPSTDTQYFGPGTRLTVL.

The genes are TRBV27 and TRBJ2-1; 8 positions match TRBD2. Germline V gene sequence: CDR1 MNHEY, CDR2 SMNVEV (reference sequence). There are 15 residues in the CDR3. Trimming removed 4 bases from V and 1 base from J; junction bases left unmatched: 3. This CDR3 is CASSSSGSSYNEQFF. The CDR3 nucleotides are TGTGCCAGCAGTTCAAGCGGGAGTTCCTACAATGAGCAGTTCTTC.

This chain joins TRBV19 and TRBJ1-2; 7 positions match TRBD1. Unmatched junction bases numbered 12, after V lost 5 bases and J lost 6 bases. The CDR3 consists of 15 residues. Germline V gene sequence: CDR1 LNHDA, CDR2 SQIVND (reference sequence). The CDR3 nucleotides read TGTGCCAGTAGTGCGTACAGGGGTGACTCGAATGGCTACACCTTC. Translating it yields CASSAYRGDSNGYTF.

The V gene is TRBV5-8, the J gene TRBJ2-3, with a possible D match to TRBD2 (6 bases). The CDR3 covers 15 residues. V lost 5 bases to trimming and J lost 5 bases, with 18 bases between them. CDR1 is SGHTS, CDR2 YDEGEE, per germline. The DNA of the CDR3 is TGTGCCAGCAGGGCGCGGGACCGTGGGAGAGATACGCAGTATTTT. It translates to CASRARDRGRDTQYF.

This clone came up once. This chain connects TRBV16 to TRBJ1-5, with TRBD1 matching 10 bases. Germline CDR1 and CDR2: KGHSY and FQNENV. With V trimmed by 4 bases and J by 2 bases, 14 bases remained unmatched. This CDR3 is built from 19 residues. The CDR3 sequence is CASSLFSRRDRGGNQPQHF. For the CDR3, the DNA is TGTGCCAGCAGCCTCTTTAGCCGGAGGGACAGGGGAGGCAATCAGCCCCAGCATTTT.

This chain joins TRBV6-6 and TRBJ2-4; 11 nucleotides agree with TRBD1. The length of the CDR3 is 14 residues. Germline V gene sequence: CDR1 MNHNY, CDR2 SVGAGI (reference sequence). The V and J ends lost 7 bases and 9 bases, in that order; junction bases with no gene match: 8. The CDR3 bases are TGTGCCAGCACCCCCCGGACAGGGGGCACCATTCAGTACTTC. Protein: CASTPRTGGTIQYF.

The gene calls are TRBV5-1 and TRBJ1-4, with 7 bases that match TRBD1. The CDR3 loop spans 15 amino acids. Germline V gene sequence: CDR1 SGHRS, CDR2 YFSETQ. The J segment lost 3 bases and the V segment lost 0 bases, leaving 2 bases of the junction unmatched. CDR3 sequence reads: CASSLDGTANEKLFF. CDR3 DNA sequence: TGCGCCAGCAGCTTGGATGGGACAGCTAATGAAAAACTGTTTTTT.

V usage is TRBV30 and J usage is TRBJ1-2; D remains unclear. CDR3 length: 13 amino acids. Germline V gives CDR1 GTSNPN, CDR2 SVGIG (reference sequence). V lost 7 bases to trimming and J lost 2 bases, with 14 bases between them. The CDR3 sequence is CASDYTTNYGYTF. CDR3 coding DNA: TGTGCCTCTGATTACACTACAAACTATGGCTACACCTTC.

The chain recombines TRBV30 with TRBJ2-1; the D gene is possibly TRBD2 (6 bases). Germline V CDR1 and CDR2: GTSNPN, SVGIG (reference sequence). The CDR3 is 15 amino acids. Trimming stripped 3 bases from V and 5 bases from J, with 17 bases between. CDR3 sequence reads: CAWSPILAANNEQFF. The CDR3 DNA follows: TGTGCCTGGAGCCCCATATTAGCGGCGAACAATGAGCAGTTCTTC. Variable domain in full (rest from reference TRBV30 and TRBJ2-1): SQTIHQWPATLVQPVGSPLSLECTVEGTSNPNLYWYRQAAGRGLQLLFYSVGIGQISSEVPQNLSASRPQDRQFILSSKKLLLSDSGFYLCAWSPILAANNEQFFGPGTRLTVL.

The V and J genes are TRBV27 and TRBJ2-3, with a tentative D call TRBD1 (6 bases). The CDR3 runs 15 residues. V gave up 7 bases and J gave up 4 bases, with 18 bases separating them. CDR1 and CDR2 from the germline V gene are MNHEY and SMNVEV (reference sequence). In DNA form, the CDR3 reads TGTGCCAGCAAGGTACAGGGATTATCTTCAGATACGCAGTATTTT. Encoded protein: CASKVQGLSSDTQYF.

The chain employs TRBV30 and TRBJ2-2, with 7 bases that match TRBD1. Germline V gene lookup returns CDR1 GTSNPN and CDR2 SVGIG (reference sequence). The CDR3 covers 13 residues. J gave up 5 bases and V 4 bases, and 4 bases lay outside the gene matches. The CDR3 DNA sequence: TGTGCCTGGAACAGGGGTTGGACCGGGGAGCTGTTTTTT. Protein: CAWNRGWTGELFF.

The chain has TRBV10-1 and TRBJ2-7, with 12 nucleotides matching TRBD2. CDR3 length: 16 residues. From germline, CDR1 is WNHNN and CDR2 SYGVQD (reference sequence). The V segment lost 6 bases and the J segment 0 bases; nucleotides outside the gene matches: 6. The CDR3 sequence is CASRVGLAGSSYEQYV. CDR3 DNA: TGCGCCAGCAGGGTTGGACTAGCGGGGAGCTCCTACGAGCAGTACGTC.

This clone was observed a handful of times. V and J are TRBV15 and TRBJ1-6; D uncertain. V gave up 0 bases and J gave up 6 bases, with 9 bases separating them. Germline lookup yields CDR1 LNHNV and CDR2 YYDKDF (reference sequence). The CDR3 is 15 residues long. CDR3 nucleotide sequence: TGTGCCACCAGCAGAGATGGGCCGATTAATTCACCCCTCCACTTT. It translates to CATSRDGPINSPLHF.

This clone was picked up one time. V is TRBV29-1 and J is TRBJ2-7, with D tentatively TRBD1 (6 bases). Germline V gene lookup returns CDR1 SQVTM and CDR2 ANQGSEA. V was trimmed by 6 bases and J by 2 bases, leaving 17 bases between them. The CDR3 totals 14 residues. CDR3 in amino acids: CSVLDRDMTYEQYF. The CDR3 DNA follows: TGCAGCGTCTTGGACCGGGACATGACCTACGAGCAGTACTTC.

V and J are TRBV29-1 and TRBJ2-3, with TRBD2 as a possible D gene (6 bases). Between the trimmed V and J ends, which lost 8 bases and 11 bases, there was a span of 8 bases. The CDR3 has 8 amino acids. Germline values: CDR1 SQVTM, CDR2 ANQGSEA. The CDR3 here is CSHGGQYF. The CDR3 region has the DNA TGCAGCCACGGGGGGCAGTATTTT.

This chain connects TRBV7-2 to TRBJ2-5, with D possibly matching TRBD1 (5 bases). Germline V gene sequence: CDR1 SGHTA, CDR2 FQGNSA. Trimming stripped 2 bases from V and 0 bases from J, with 7 bases between. This CDR3 is 14 amino acids long. CDR3 DNA: TGTGCCAGCAGCTTATCAGGGAACCAAGAGACCCAGTACTTC. Protein: CASSLSGNQETQYF.

This clone showed up just a few times. This rearrangement joins TRBV27 to TRBJ1-2; TRBD1 might be the D (5 bases). CDR1 and CDR2 from the germline V gene are MNHEY and SMNVEV (reference sequence). The CDR3 has 13 residues. Trimming removed 8 bases from V and 4 bases from J, with 14 bases in between. CDR3 in DNA: TGTGCCAGCGCAGCCCACAGGTCCTATGGCTACACCTTC. Amino acids: CASAAHRSYGYTF.

J is TRBJ2-7 and V is TRBV7-2, with D perhaps TRBD1 (5 bases). The V gene's germline CDR1 is SGHTA and CDR2 FQGNSA. V dropped 5 bases and J dropped 2 bases, with 10 bases sitting between them. This CDR3 is 13 amino acids long. The CDR3 reads CASSPLRAYEQYF. The CDR3 DNA is TGTGCCAGCAGCCCCCTCAGGGCCTACGAGCAGTACTTC.

V usage is TRBV5-1 and J usage is TRBJ1-4, with D tentatively TRBD1 (5 bases). V lost 4 bases and J 8 bases, leaving 12 bases between the germline ends. The CDR3 is 13 amino acids. Germline assignment: CDR1 SGHRS and CDR2 YFSETQ. The DNA of the CDR3 is TGCGCCAGCAGCCTAGGGACTCAGGAAAAACTGTTTTTT. The encoded protein is CASSLGTQEKLFF.

The V and J genes are TRBV4-1 and TRBJ2-5; D is perhaps TRBD2 (6 bases). Trimming pared 4 bases from V and 5 bases from J, leaving 17 bases between. Germline V lookup: CDR1 MGHRA, CDR2 YSYEKL. The CDR3 has 15 residues. The CDR3 sequence: CASSPDLARRETQYF. CDR3 sequence (DNA): TGCGCCAGCAGCCCCGACCTAGCGCGCCGGGAGACCCAGTACTTC.

This chain connects TRBV6-6 to TRBJ1-4; 7 positions match TRBD1. The CDR3 spans 14 residues. After removal of 6 bases from V and 4 bases from J, the junction contained 5 bases not matched to a gene. Germline V lookup: CDR1 MNHNY, CDR2 SVGAGI (reference sequence). The CDR3 DNA follows: TGTGCCAGCAGAGGCCAGGGGGGTAATGAAAAACTGTTTTTT. Translated: CASRGQGGNEKLFF.

This sequence joins TRBV19 and TRBJ1-1; D is possibly TRBD1 (6 bases). Germline loops: CDR1 LNHDA, CDR2 SQIVND (reference sequence). The CDR3 totals 15 residues. Trimming removed 8 bases from V and 3 bases from J, with 19 bases in between. CDR3 bases: TGTGCCAGTTCCGGGGTGGGGGGGCAGTACACTGAAGCTTTCTTT. This translates into CASSGVGGQYTEAFF.